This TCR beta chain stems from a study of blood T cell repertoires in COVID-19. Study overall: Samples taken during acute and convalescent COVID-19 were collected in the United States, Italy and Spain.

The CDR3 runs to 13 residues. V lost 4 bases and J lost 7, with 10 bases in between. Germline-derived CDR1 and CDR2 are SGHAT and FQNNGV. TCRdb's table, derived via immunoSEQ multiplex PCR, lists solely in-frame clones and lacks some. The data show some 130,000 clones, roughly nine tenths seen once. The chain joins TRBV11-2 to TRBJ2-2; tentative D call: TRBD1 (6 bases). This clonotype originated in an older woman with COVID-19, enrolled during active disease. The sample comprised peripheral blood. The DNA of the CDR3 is TGTGCCAGCAGCTCCACAGGGAACGGGGAGCTGTTTTTT. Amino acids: CASSSTGNGELFF. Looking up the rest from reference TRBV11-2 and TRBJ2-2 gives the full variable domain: EAGVAQSPRYKIIEKRQSVAFWCNPISGHATLYWYQQILGQGPKLLIQFQNNGVVDDSQLPKDRFSAERLKGVDSTLKIQPAKLEDSAVYLCASSSTGNGELFFGEGSRLTVL.